This T cell receptor beta chain was captured in a study of cytomegalovirus exposure and HLA in healthy donors. V dropped 2 bases and J dropped 4 bases, with 15 bases sitting between them. The CDR3 consists of 17 residues. Germline V gene data show CDR1 as MNHEY and CDR2 as SMNVEV (reference sequence). Clones were read by immunoSEQ multiplex PCR, and TCRdb kept only the in-frame ones, dropping some. This sample has some 130,000 clones; around four fifths occur once, and the top ten carry roughly 29%. As concerns this clone: The antigen is unknown.

Notes on the study in general: The classifier, whose performance was assessed in both the original and validation cohorts, reportedly diagnosed cytomegalovirus status with high specificity and sensitivity. Investigators reported more than 150 TCR beta chains as tied to cytomegalovirus.

The receptor comes from a man aged 30 to 39 in good health and CMV-seropositive. J is TRBJ2-6 and V is TRBV27, with a tentative D call TRBD2 (5 bases). The sample taken for sequencing was PBMCs. CDR3 coding DNA: TGTGCCAGCAGTTTAGGTGGCGGAGGCTTAGGGGCCAACGTCCTGACTTTC. This encodes CASSLGGGGLGANVLTF. Together with reference TRBV27 and TRBJ2-6, the CDR3 gives the full variable domain: EAQVTQNPRYLITVTGKKLTVTCSQNMNHEYMSWYRQDPGLGLRQIYYSMNVEVTDKGDVPEGYKVSRKEKRNFPLILESPSPNQTSLYFCASSLGGGGLGANVLTFGAGSRLTVL.